These 11 T cell receptor beta chains share one sample of origin, sequenced in a study of blood T cells in healthy people across ages. Sample-barcoded 5' priming and a J-beta primer mix drove a second PCR of roughly 6 to 12 cycles. Each CDR3 protein gets one entry after TCRdb re-called the 5' RACE reads with MiXCR. This table holds some 760,000 distinct CDR3 sequences, more than 20% found once. These data were likewise used in another study, on T cells of mothers and their children.

Sequencing input: blood. The receptors shown here come from a boy aged 10-17 years in good health.

The rearrangement links TRBV20-1 to TRBJ2-5; 11 bases are a match to TRBD1. The CDR3 has 15 amino acids. Germline V lookup: CDR1 DFQATT, CDR2 SNEGSKA (reference sequence). V lost 5 bases, J lost 3 bases, and 8 bases stayed unmatched. The CDR3 DNA reads TGCAGTGCTTTTCCGGGACAGGGGGTAAAAGAGACCCAGTACTTC. Translating gives CSAFPGQGVKETQYF.

The V call is TRBV6-1, the J call TRBJ2-1, with 7 bases that match TRBD2. Trimming cost V 8 bases and J 8 bases; bases outside gene matches: 12. CDR1 is MNHNS and CDR2 is SASEGT in the germline V gene. This CDR3 has 14 residues. The CDR3 sequence is CASAGLGRFDEQFF. The CDR3 nucleotides are TGTGCCAGCGCAGGACTAGGGAGGTTTGATGAGCAGTTCTTC.

The V and J genes are TRBV21-1 and TRBJ2-7; the D call of TRBD2 is as the table states it, not checked on the DNA. TRBV21-1 is marked as a pseudogene. This CDR3 has 14 amino acids. CDR3 loop: CASIYWATSYEQYF. The DNA for the CDR3 is TGTGCCAGCATATATTGGGCCACTTCCTACGAGCAGTACTTC.

The V and J genes are TRBV10-3 and TRBJ2-5, with D possibly TRBD2 on 5 matching bases. Germline lookup yields CDR1 ENHRY and CDR2 SYGVKD. V was trimmed by 10 bases and J by 5 bases, leaving 20 bases between them. CDR3 length equals 14 residues. This CDR3 is CATSDSSARETQYF. Here the CDR3 DNA reads TGTGCCACTTCGGACTCGTCCGCCAGGGAGACCCAGTACTTC.

V usage is TRBV28 and J usage is TRBJ2-7, with D possibly being TRBD2 (5 bases). V was cut by 3 bases and J by 0 bases, with 12 bases left in between. The CDR3 runs to 15 residues. CDR1 and CDR2 from the germline V gene are MDHEN and SYDVKM. CDR3 coding DNA: TGTGCCAGCAGTTTCGGGATGAGCAGCTCCTACGAGCAGTACTTC. The encoded protein is CASSFGMSSSYEQYF.

The chain is built from TRBV18 and TRBJ1-1, with TRBD1 as a possible D gene (6 bases). Germline V gives CDR1 KGHSH, CDR2 LQKENI. The CDR3 runs to 14 residues. V was trimmed by 2 bases and J by 3 bases, leaving 10 bases between them. This CDR3 is CASSPGGAHTEAFF. CDR3 in DNA: TGTGCCAGCTCACCAGGGGGGGCTCACACTGAAGCTTTCTTT.

The chain couples TRBV24-1 to TRBJ2-5; tentative D call: TRBD1 (5 bases). This CDR3 is built from 16 residues. V was cut by 4 bases and J by 0 bases, with 14 bases left in between. Germline V gene data show CDR1 as KGHDR and CDR2 as SFDVKD. The CDR3 nucleotides read TGTGCCACCAGTGACCCTGGGGAAGGGGACCAAGAGACCCAGTACTTC. The encoded protein is CATSDPGEGDQETQYF.

J is TRBJ2-3 and V is TRBV12-3 or TRBV12-4; no firm D call. With 3 bases removed from V and 2 bases from J, the gap between germline ends came to 12 bases. The CDR3 loop spans 15 amino acids. The CDR3 sequence: CASSFGNTPTDTQYF. CDR3 coding DNA: TGTGCCAGCAGTTTTGGGAATACTCCCACAGATACGCAGTATTTT.

The CDR3 protein is CASSPPMGQKNIQYF. CDR3 DNA: TGTGCCAGCAGCCCTCCCATGGGACAGAAAAACATTCAGTACTTC. The chain uses TRBV3-1 and TRBJ2-4, with 7 bases matching TRBD1. Per the germline V gene, CDR1 is LGHDT and CDR2 is YNNKEL (reference sequence). The CDR3 is 15 amino acids. With V trimmed by 4 bases and J by 4 bases, 7 bases remained unmatched.

The chain employs TRBV7-3 and TRBJ2-5; no clear D. This CDR3 comprises 15 residues. Germline loops: CDR1 SGHTA, CDR2 FQGTGA. V lost 0 bases, J lost 9 bases, and 17 bases lay in between. The CDR3 protein is CASSLTNSALEAQYF. The CDR3 DNA is TGTGCCAGCAGCTTAACGAACTCAGCGCTCGAGGCCCAGTACTTC.

This chain uses TRBV6-2 or TRBV6-3 with TRBJ2-2; 7 bases line up with TRBD2. Germline V gene lookup returns CDR1 MNHEY and CDR2 SVGEGT. The CDR3 loop spans 15 amino acids. J lost 1 base, V lost 3 bases, and 2 bases had no gene match. CDR3 DNA sequence: TGTGCCAGCAGTTATCGGGGGGTGAACACCGGGGAGCTGTTTTTT. The encoded protein is CASSYRGVNTGELFF.